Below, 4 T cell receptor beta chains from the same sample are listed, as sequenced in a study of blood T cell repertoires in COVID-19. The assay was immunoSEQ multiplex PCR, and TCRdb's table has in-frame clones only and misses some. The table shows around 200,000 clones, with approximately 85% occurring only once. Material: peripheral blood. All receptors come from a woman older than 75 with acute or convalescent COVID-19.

In nucleotides, the CDR3 is TGTGCCAGTAGTATGGACAGGACCTCTGGAAACACCATATATTTT. Its translation: CASSMDRTSGNTIYF. The J gene is TRBJ1-3, the V gene TRBV19; 7 bases map to TRBD1. CDR1 and CDR2 (germline): LNHDA, SQIVND (reference sequence). The trim removed 3 bases at V and 0 bases at J, leaving 2 bases unmatched. This CDR3 region has 15 residues.

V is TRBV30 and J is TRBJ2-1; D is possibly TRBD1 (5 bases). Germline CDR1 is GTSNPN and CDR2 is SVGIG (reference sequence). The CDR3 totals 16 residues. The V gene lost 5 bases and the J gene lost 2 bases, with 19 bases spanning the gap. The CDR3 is CAWRSSAGKPYNEQFF. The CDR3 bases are TGTGCCTGGCGATCCTCAGCAGGGAAGCCCTACAATGAGCAGTTCTTC.

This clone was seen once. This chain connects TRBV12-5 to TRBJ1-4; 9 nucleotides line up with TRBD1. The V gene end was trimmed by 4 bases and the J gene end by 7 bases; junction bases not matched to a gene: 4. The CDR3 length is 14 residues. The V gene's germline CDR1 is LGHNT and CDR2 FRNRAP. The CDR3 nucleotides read TGTGCTAGTGGTTCGGGACAGGGTGGTGAAAAACTGTTTTTT. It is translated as CASGSGQGGEKLFF. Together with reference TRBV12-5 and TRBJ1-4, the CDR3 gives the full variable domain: DARVTQTPRHKVTEMGQEVTMRCQPILGHNTVFWYRQTMMQGLELLAYFRNRAPLDDSGMPKDRFSAEMPDATLATLKIQPSEPRDSAVYFCASGSGQGGEKLFFGSGTQLSVL.

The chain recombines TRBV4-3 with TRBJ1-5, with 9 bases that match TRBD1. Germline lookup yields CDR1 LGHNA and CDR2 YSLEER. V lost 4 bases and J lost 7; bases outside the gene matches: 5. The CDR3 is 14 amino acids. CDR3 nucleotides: TGCGCCAGCAGCCCGGGACAGGGAAAGCAGCCCCAGCATTTT. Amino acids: CASSPGQGKQPQHF.